This entry is about one T cell receptor (beta chain). Trimming shortened V by 6 bases and J by 2 bases, and 5 bases separated the two germline ends. The CDR3 is 11 residues long. Looked up from germline, CDR1 is MNHEY and CDR2 is SMNVEV (reference sequence). The record originates from a study of T-cell reconstitution after alpha-beta-depleted transplantation in children. Unique molecular identifiers were incorporated when the TCRbeta library was constructed. MiXCR, run by TCRdb on the PCR reads, gives a single entry per CDR3 protein. This table holds some 600,000 distinct CDR3 sequences, 16% found once.

This receptor was identified in a human donor who donated a stem cell graft to a child with acute myeloid leukemia. The sample in question was PBMCs from the stem cell graft donor, obtained from the stem cell graft. V is TRBV27 and J is TRBJ2-7; D is unclear. Here the CDR3 reads CASRITYEQYV. The DNA for the CDR3 is TGTGCCAGCAGGATAACCTACGAGCAGTACGTC.